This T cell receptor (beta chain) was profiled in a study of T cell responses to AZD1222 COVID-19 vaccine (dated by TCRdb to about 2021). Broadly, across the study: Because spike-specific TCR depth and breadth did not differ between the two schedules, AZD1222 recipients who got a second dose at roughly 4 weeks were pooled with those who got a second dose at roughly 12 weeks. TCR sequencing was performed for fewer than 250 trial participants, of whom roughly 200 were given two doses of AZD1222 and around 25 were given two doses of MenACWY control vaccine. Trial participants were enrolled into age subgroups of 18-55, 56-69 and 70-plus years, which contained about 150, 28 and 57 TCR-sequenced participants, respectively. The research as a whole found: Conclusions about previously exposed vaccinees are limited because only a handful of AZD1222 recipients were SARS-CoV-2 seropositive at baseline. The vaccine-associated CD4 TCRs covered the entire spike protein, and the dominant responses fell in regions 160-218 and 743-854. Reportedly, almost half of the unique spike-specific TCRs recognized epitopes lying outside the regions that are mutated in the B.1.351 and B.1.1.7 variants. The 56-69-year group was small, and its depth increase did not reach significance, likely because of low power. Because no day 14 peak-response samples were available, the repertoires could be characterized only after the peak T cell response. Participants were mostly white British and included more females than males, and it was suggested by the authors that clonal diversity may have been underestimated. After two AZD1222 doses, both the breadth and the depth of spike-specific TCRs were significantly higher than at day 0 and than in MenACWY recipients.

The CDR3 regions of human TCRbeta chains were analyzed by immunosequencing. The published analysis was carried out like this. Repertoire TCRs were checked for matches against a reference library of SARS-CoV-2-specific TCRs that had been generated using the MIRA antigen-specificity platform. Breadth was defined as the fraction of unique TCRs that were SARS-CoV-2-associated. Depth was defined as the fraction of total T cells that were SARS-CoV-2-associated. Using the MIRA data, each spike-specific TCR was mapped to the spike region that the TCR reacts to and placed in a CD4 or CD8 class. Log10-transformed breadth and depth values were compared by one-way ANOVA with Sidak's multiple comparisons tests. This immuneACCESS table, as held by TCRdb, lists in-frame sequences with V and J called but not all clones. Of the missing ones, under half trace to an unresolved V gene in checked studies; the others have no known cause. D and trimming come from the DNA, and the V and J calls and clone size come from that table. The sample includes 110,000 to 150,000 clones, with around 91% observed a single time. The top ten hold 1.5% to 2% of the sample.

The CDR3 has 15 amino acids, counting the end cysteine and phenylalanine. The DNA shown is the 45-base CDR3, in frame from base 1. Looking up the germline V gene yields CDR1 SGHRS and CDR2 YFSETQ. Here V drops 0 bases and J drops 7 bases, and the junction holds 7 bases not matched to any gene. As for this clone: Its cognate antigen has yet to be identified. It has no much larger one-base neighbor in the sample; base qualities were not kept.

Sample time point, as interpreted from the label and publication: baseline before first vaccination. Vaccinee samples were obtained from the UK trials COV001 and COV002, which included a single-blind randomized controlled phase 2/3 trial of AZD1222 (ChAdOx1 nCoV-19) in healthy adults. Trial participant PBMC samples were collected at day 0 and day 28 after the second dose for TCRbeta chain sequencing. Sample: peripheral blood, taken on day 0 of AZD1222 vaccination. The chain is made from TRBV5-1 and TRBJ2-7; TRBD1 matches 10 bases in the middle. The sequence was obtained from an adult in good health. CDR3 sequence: CASSLEGQGLREQYF. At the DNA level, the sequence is TGCGCCAGCAGCTTGGAGGGACAGGGGTTGAGGGAGCAGTACTTC. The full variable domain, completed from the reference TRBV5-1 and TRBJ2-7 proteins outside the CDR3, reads KAGVTQTPRYLIKTRGQQVTLSCSPISGHRSVSWYQQTPGQGLQFLFEYFSETQRNKGNFPGRFSGRQFSNSRSEMNVSTLELGDSALYLCASSLEGQGLREQYFGPGTRLTVT.